This TCR beta chain was documented in a study of metastatic and nonmetastatic thyroid tumors. The CDR3 runs 13 residues. CDR1 and CDR2 (germline): DFQATT, SNEGSKA (reference sequence). V lost 6 bases and J lost 3, with 15 bases in between. This clone was observed at least ten times. What it recognizes is unknown. TCRdb re-analyzed the PCR reads through MiXCR. Of tens of thousands of clones listed, 24% were seen once; the top ten hold 3% to 3.5%. Study results and caveats: Across blood and tumor, TCR beta diversity in malignant thyroid tumors was reportedly significantly higher than in benign nodules.

Until they underwent thyroid surgery, no patient had received any treatment. This TCR was sampled from a male donor with papillary thyroid cancer or a benign thyroid nodule (not recorded which). Some clones in this sample may be carry-over from other donors' samples. Sequencing was performed on blood. The chain joins TRBV20-1 to TRBJ2-7; maybe TRBD2 (6 bases). In DNA, the CDR3 is TGCAGTGCCTGCGGACCGGAGGGCTACGAGCAGTACTTC. The encoded protein is CSACGPEGYEQYF.